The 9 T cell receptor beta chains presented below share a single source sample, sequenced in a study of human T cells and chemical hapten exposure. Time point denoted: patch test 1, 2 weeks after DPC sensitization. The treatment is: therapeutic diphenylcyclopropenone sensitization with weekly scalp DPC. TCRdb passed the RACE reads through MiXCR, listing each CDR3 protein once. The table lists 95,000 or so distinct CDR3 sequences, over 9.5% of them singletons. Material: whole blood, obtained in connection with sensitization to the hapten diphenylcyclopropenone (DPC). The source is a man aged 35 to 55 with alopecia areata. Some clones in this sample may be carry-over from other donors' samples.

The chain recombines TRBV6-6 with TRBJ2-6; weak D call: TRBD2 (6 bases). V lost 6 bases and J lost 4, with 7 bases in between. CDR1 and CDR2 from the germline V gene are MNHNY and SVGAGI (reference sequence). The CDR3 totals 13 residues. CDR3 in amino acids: CASSRGGANVLTF. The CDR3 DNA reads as TGTGCCAGCAGCCGGGGGGGGGCCAACGTCCTGACTTTC.

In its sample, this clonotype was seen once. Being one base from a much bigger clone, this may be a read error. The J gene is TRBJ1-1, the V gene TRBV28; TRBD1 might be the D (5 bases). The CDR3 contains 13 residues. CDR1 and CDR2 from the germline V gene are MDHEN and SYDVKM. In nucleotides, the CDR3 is TGTGCCAGCATGAGAGGGGACGGCACTAAAGCTTTCTTT. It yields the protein CASMRGDGTKAFF.

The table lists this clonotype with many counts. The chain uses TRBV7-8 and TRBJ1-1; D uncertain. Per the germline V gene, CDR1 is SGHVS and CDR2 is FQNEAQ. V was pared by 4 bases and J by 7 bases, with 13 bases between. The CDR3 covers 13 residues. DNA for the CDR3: TGTGCCAGCAGCTCGGAACAGTACCTTGAAGCTTTCTTT. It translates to CASSSEQYLEAFF.

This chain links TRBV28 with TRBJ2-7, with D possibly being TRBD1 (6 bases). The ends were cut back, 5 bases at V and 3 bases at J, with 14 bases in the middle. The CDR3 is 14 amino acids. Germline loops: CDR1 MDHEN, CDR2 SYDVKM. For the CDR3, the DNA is TGTGCCAGCAGTGACCGGGACAAGGACTACGAGCAGTACTTC. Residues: CASSDRDKDYEQYF. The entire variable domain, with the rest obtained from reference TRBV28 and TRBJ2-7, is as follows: DVKVTQSSRYLVKRTGEKVFLECVQDMDHENMFWYRQDPGLGLRLIYFSYDVKMKEKGDIPEGYSVSREKKERFSLILESASTNQTSMYLCASSDRDKDYEQYFGPGTRLTVT.

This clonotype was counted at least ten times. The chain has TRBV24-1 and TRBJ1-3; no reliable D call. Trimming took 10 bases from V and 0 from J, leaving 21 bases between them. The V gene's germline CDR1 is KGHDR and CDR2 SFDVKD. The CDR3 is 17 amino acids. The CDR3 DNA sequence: TGTGCCACGCAACGGACCACCCAACGATACTCTGGAAACACCATATATTTT. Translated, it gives CATQRTTQRYSGNTIYF.

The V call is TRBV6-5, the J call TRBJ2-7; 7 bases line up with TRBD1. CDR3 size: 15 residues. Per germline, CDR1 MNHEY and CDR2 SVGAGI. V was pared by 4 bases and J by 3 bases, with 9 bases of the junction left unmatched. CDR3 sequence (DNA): TGTGCCAGCAGTTTTCAATCGGGACAGCGCTACGAGCAGTACTTC. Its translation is CASSFQSGQRYEQYF.

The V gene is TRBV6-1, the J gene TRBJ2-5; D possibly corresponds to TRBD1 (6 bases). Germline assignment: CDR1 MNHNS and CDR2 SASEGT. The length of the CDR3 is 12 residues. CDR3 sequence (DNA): TGTGCTAGTGGCAGGGGCCAAGAGACCCAGTACTTC. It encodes CASGRGQETQYF.

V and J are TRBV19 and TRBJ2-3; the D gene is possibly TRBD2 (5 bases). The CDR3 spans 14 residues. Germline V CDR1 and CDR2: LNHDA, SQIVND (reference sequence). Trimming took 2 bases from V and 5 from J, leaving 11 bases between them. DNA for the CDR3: TGTGCCAGTAGTATAAGCCCTAGCCTAGATACGCAGTATTTT. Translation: CASSISPSLDTQYF.

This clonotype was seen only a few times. This chain's CDR3 is CASSIDPGFGNQNTEAFF. CDR3 DNA sequence: TGTGCCAGTAGTATAGATCCGGGTTTCGGCAACCAGAACACTGAAGCTTTCTTT. The V gene is TRBV19, the J gene TRBJ1-1; D gene ambiguous. Germline V gene sequence: CDR1 LNHDA, CDR2 SQIVND (reference sequence). This CDR3 region has 18 residues. The germline V and J ends were trimmed by 0 bases and 1 base, with 18 bases remaining between them.